One and the same sample provided the 24 T cell receptor beta chains below, sequenced in a study of CD8 T cells in Susac syndrome. The RNA, roughly 0.45 to 1 ug, was put through reverse transcription using random hexamers. From the immunoSEQ multiplex PCR reads, TCRdb called clonotypes with MiXCR, one entry per CDR3 protein. Of 150,000 to 200,000 distinct CDR3 sequences listed, roughly 92% are singletons. Sequenced material: CD4+ T cells from PBMCs. Every receptor here comes from a human donor with Susac syndrome.

The chain carries TRBV7-3 and TRBJ1-6, with TRBD1 matching over 9 bases. Germline V gene lookup returns CDR1 SGHTA and CDR2 FQGTGA. This CDR3 contains 14 residues. V lost 4 bases to trimming and J lost 10 bases; unmatched junction nucleotides: 5. The CDR3 protein is CASSSTGTGSPLHF. The DNA for the CDR3 is TGTGCCAGCAGCTCTACGGGGACAGGGTCACCCCTCCACTTT.

This chain uses TRBV5-5 with TRBJ1-5; D gene unclear. The length of the CDR3 is 16 residues. Germline CDR1 reads SGHKS; CDR2 reads YYEKEE (reference sequence). V lost 5 bases and J lost 1, with 16 bases in between. The CDR3 reads CASSWSPAASNQPQHF. CDR3 DNA sequence: TGTGCCAGCAGTTGGAGCCCGGCAGCCAGCAATCAGCCCCAGCATTTT. Complete variable domain (other parts from reference TRBV5-5 and TRBJ1-5): DAGVTQSPTHLIKTRGQQVTLRCSPISGHKSVSWYQQVLGQGPQFIFQYYEKEERGRGNFPDRFSARQFPNYSSELNVNALLLGDSALYLCASSWSPAASNQPQHFGDGTRLSIL.

This clonotype showed up just once. V usage is TRBV7-9 and J usage is TRBJ1-2; no clear D. Trimming left V 1 base short and J 1 base short, with 10 bases between. The CDR3 contains 15 residues. Germline V gives CDR1 SEHNR, CDR2 FQNEAQ (reference sequence). CDR3 sequence: CASSLENRLNYGYTF. The DNA for the CDR3 is TGTGCCAGCAGCTTAGAGAACAGACTTAACTATGGCTACACCTTC.

The chain joins TRBV4-1 to TRBJ2-7; a possible D gene is TRBD2 (5 bases). The CDR3 is made up of 13 amino acids. Trimming shortened V by 0 bases and J by 9 bases, and 12 bases separated the two germline ends. The germline CDR1 and CDR2 sequences are MGHRA and YSYEKL. Written as DNA, the CDR3 is TGCGCCAGCAGCCAAGATCTCACTAGGAGGCAGTACTTC. Amino acids: CASSQDLTRRQYF.

The chain has TRBV29-1 and TRBJ2-3, with a tentative D call TRBD2 (5 bases). Germline lookup yields CDR1 SQVTM and CDR2 ANQGSEA. Trimming left V 1 base short and J 4 bases short, with 12 bases between. This CDR3 is 14 amino acids long. The chain's CDR3 is CSVEGRRQSDTQYF. The CDR3, as DNA: TGCAGCGTTGAAGGCAGGAGGCAATCAGATACGCAGTATTTT.

This chain connects TRBV12-3 or TRBV12-4 to TRBJ2-1; maybe TRBD1 (6 bases). The V end lost 8 bases, the J end lost 10 bases, and 12 bases lay between the germline ends. The CDR3 length is 11 residues. The CDR3 bases are TGTGCCAGCTTGACAGGATACGAGCAGTTCTTC. Its translation: CASLTGYEQFF.

The rearrangement uses TRBV12-3 or TRBV12-4 and TRBJ2-3; D is unclear. Between the trimmed V and J ends, which lost 5 bases and 6 bases, there was a span of 9 bases. The CDR3 loop spans 12 amino acids. CDR3 DNA: TGTGCCAGCAGTAAAGTGGTGGATACGCAGTATTTT. Translating gives CASSKVVDTQYF.

The chain couples TRBV5-1 to TRBJ2-5; D is possibly TRBD1 or TRBD2 (5 bases each). This CDR3 contains 12 residues. With 4 bases removed from V and 5 bases from J, the gap between germline ends came to 9 bases. Germline loops: CDR1 SGHRS, CDR2 YFSETQ. Here the CDR3 reads CASSRDGETQYF. The DNA for the CDR3 is TGCGCCAGCAGCAGGGACGGGGAGACCCAGTACTTC.

This clonotype was detected only once. The chain joins TRBV30 to TRBJ2-6; no firm D call. In germline, CDR1 is GTSNPN, CDR2 SVGIG (reference sequence). This CDR3 has 16 amino acids. V was trimmed by 4 bases and J by 0 bases, leaving 13 bases between them. The CDR3 spells CAWTPIGGSGANVLTF. The CDR3 nucleotides are TGTGCCTGGACCCCCATAGGCGGCTCTGGGGCCAACGTCCTGACTTTC.

V usage is TRBV4-3 and J usage is TRBJ2-4; no firm D call. Deletions cut 0 bases from V and 3 bases from J, with 6 bases between. Germline CDR1 is LGHNA and CDR2 is YSLEER. The CDR3 runs to 14 residues. DNA for the CDR3: TGCGCCAGCAGCCAAGATTTATACAAAAACATTCAGTACTTC. Its translation is CASSQDLYKNIQYF.

The chain has TRBV28 and TRBJ1-2; D ambiguous. V was clipped by 7 bases and J by 5 bases, with 5 bases between them. Germline CDR1 is MDHEN and CDR2 is SYDVKM. There are 10 residues in the CDR3. CDR3 amino acids: CASNRYGYTF. CDR3 DNA sequence: TGTGCCAGCAATCGATATGGCTACACCTTC.

The CDR3 loop is CASSVGLAVTDTQYF. CDR3 sequence (DNA): TGCGCCAGCAGCGTGGGACTAGCGGTAACAGATACGCAGTATTTT. The V gene is TRBV5-1, the J gene TRBJ2-3, with TRBD2 identical over 11 bases. Per the germline V gene, CDR1 is SGHRS and CDR2 is YFSETQ. The CDR3 contains 15 residues. V trimming: 4 bases; J trimming: 3 bases; junction bases outside the gene matches: 4.

The chain has TRBV19 and TRBJ2-1, with D unresolved. This CDR3 contains 20 residues. Trimming removed 8 bases from V and 3 bases from J, with 32 bases in between. Germline-derived CDR1 and CDR2 are LNHDA and SQIVND (reference sequence). CDR3 in DNA: TGTGCCAGTGCTCCTGCCGGCCCCCGTCCGGCCCACATTTTCTACAATGAGCAGTTCTTC. It codes for CASAPAGPRPAHIFYNEQFF. The complete variable domain, with remaining parts taken from reference TRBV19 and TRBJ2-1, reads DGGITQSPKYLFRKEGQNVTLSCEQNLNHDAMYWYRQDPGQGLRLIYYSQIVNDFQKGDIAEGYSVSREKKESFPLTVTSAQKNPTAFYLCASAPAGPRPAHIFYNEQFFGPGTRLTVL.

The chain joins TRBV25-1 to TRBJ1-1, with D perhaps matching TRBD1 (5 bases). Trimming stripped 10 bases from V and 2 bases from J, with 14 bases between. The CDR3 consists of 13 residues. Germline-derived CDR1 and CDR2 are MGHDK and SYGVNS. The CDR3 DNA sequence: TGTGCCACCTCTAGGGGCAACAACACTGAAGCTTTCTTT. As protein: CATSRGNNTEAFF.

A few counts support this clonotype. V and J are TRBV6-2 or TRBV6-3 and TRBJ1-5; D is perhaps TRBD1 (5 bases). Trimming shortened V by 3 bases and J by 2 bases, and 8 bases separated the two germline ends. CDR3 length: 14 amino acids. CDR1 and CDR2 from the germline V gene are MNHEY and SVGEGT. The DNA for the CDR3 is TGTGCCAGCAGTTATCGGGGGGGCAATCAGCCCCAGCATTTT. Translation gives CASSYRGGNQPQHF.

The J gene is TRBJ1-2, the V gene TRBV30; possibly TRBD1 for D (5 bases). The V and J ends lost 5 bases and 4 bases respectively, with 11 bases between them. Germline lookup yields CDR1 GTSNPN and CDR2 SVGIG (reference sequence). The CDR3 totals 12 residues. The CDR3 coding sequence is TGTGCCTGGGCCGGGACTTCCTATGGCTACACCTTC. This gives the protein CAWAGTSYGYTF. Full variable domain (rest looked up from reference TRBV30 and TRBJ1-2): SQTIHQWPATLVQPVGSPLSLECTVEGTSNPNLYWYRQAAGRGLQLLFYSVGIGQISSEVPQNLSASRPQDRQFILSSKKLLLSDSGFYLCAWAGTSYGYTFGSGTRLTVV.

J is TRBJ2-3 and V is TRBV5-1, with unresolved D. V lost 0 bases and J 1 base, leaving 6 bases between the germline ends. The germline gives CDR1 SGHRS, CDR2 YFSETQ. The CDR3 runs to 14 residues. CDR3 nucleotide sequence: TGCGCCAGCAGCTTGGGACTCCGCACAGATACGCAGTATTTT. Residues: CASSLGLRTDTQYF.

The CDR3 coding sequence is TGTGCCAGCAGTCCAGAGCCAGGGGCCACCTACGAGCAGTACTTC. This gives the protein CASSPEPGATYEQYF. V and J are TRBV7-3 and TRBJ2-7; D may be TRBD1 (6 bases). This CDR3 is built from 15 residues. V was pared by 6 bases and J by 2 bases, with 17 bases between. Looked up from germline, CDR1 is SGHTA and CDR2 is FQGTGA.

The chain recombines TRBV6-5 with TRBJ2-4; TRBD1 might be the D (5 bases). With 5 bases removed from V and 5 bases from J, the gap between germline ends came to 7 bases. CDR1 and CDR2 (germline): MNHEY, SVGAGI. This CDR3 is built from 12 residues. DNA for the CDR3: TGTGCCAGCAGTCAAGGGGAAAACATTCAGTACTTC. Its translation: CASSQGENIQYF.

The gene calls are TRBV4-3 and TRBJ2-2; 8 bases line up with TRBD2. The CDR3 is made up of 16 amino acids. Germline CDR1 reads LGHNA; CDR2 reads YSLEER. V was clipped by 3 bases and J by 7 bases; unmatched bases: 10. The CDR3 DNA follows: TGCGCCAGCAGCCACGGGGGGGATTCGGTGCACGGGGAGCTGTTTTTT. Translation: CASSHGGDSVHGELFF.

V is TRBV20-1 and J is TRBJ2-7; D possibly uses TRBD1 or TRBD2 (6 bases each). CDR3 length: 13 amino acids. V lost 0 bases and J lost 7, with 13 bases in between. The germline V gene has CDR1 DFQATT and CDR2 SNEGSKA (reference sequence). The CDR3 DNA sequence: TGCAGTGCTAGAGATGTAGGGGGGAAAGAGCAGTACTTC. Translated, it gives CSARDVGGKEQYF.

In DNA form, the CDR3 reads TGCAGTGCTAGTGGTTCGTTTCGTGGGGGCATGAACTATGGCTACACCTTC. Encoded protein: CSASGSFRGGMNYGYTF. The rearrangement links TRBV20-1 to TRBJ1-2; perhaps TRBD1 as D (6 bases). Germline loops: CDR1 DFQATT, CDR2 SNEGSKA (reference sequence). The V end lost 3 bases, the J end lost 2 bases, and 22 bases lay between the germline ends. The CDR3 extends over 17 amino acids.

The J gene is TRBJ1-2, the V gene TRBV7-9; D call uncertain. This CDR3 has 14 amino acids. Germline CDR1 reads SEHNR; CDR2 reads FQNEAQ (reference sequence). Deletions cut 5 bases from V and 2 bases from J, with 12 bases between. CDR3 in amino acids: CASSPVIGNYGYTF. The CDR3 bases are TGTGCCAGCAGCCCCGTGATAGGAAACTATGGCTACACCTTC.

This chain links TRBV7-2 with TRBJ1-2, with D perhaps matching TRBD1 (6 bases). The germline V and J ends were trimmed by 0 bases and 8 bases, with 13 bases remaining between them. Germline V gene lookup returns CDR1 SGHTA and CDR2 FQGNSA. The CDR3 totals 14 residues. Here the CDR3 DNA reads TGTGCCAGCAGCTTAGCGCGAACAGGGCAAGGCTACACCTTC. This translates into CASSLARTGQGYTF.